There are a few counts of the clone carrying this TCR beta chain. Its specificity is not known. TCRdb keeps only in-frame clones here, not all; method: immunoSEQ multiplex PCR. The profile shows more than 25,000 clones, approximately 85% of them singletons. The sample is drawn from a study of neoadjuvant nivolumab and ipilimumab in lung cancer. Whole-study results and caveats: Resected-tumor TCR richness correlated positively with pretherapy blood richness. Compared with tumor-adjacent uninvolved lung, resected tumors showed greater richness and clonality. From pretherapy to surgery, tumor richness and clonality rose with dual therapy.

Germline V CDR1 and CDR2: SGHVS, FNYEAQ. Trimming pared 5 bases from V and 4 bases from J, leaving 17 bases between. The CDR3 is 15 amino acids. The sequence derives from an adult with non-small cell lung cancer. The rearrangement joins TRBV7-6 to TRBJ2-5; perhaps TRBD2 as D (6 bases). The sample was tumor tissue, taken after neoadjuvant nivolumab, alone or with ipilimumab, at or shortly before surgery. CDR3 in amino acids: CASSTGAGLLETQYF. Here the CDR3 DNA reads TGTGCCAGCAGCACCGGTGCGGGGCTTCTAGAGACCCAGTACTTC.